This TCR beta chain was captured by sequencing in a study of blood T cell repertoires in COVID-19. On the study more broadly: Samples taken during acute and convalescent COVID-19 were collected in the United States, Italy and Spain.

Only in-frame clones appear in the TCRdb table, and some are missing; sequencing was by immunoSEQ multiplex PCR. Seen here are hundreds of thousands of clones, roughly 80% observed once, and the top ten hold 2% to 3%. After removal of 6 bases from V and 6 bases from J, the junction contained 9 bases not matched to a gene. Germline loops: CDR1 MDHEN, CDR2 SYDVKM. The CDR3 contains 16 residues. Specimen: peripheral blood. The chain carries TRBV28 and TRBJ1-4; 11 bases align to TRBD1. This TCR was recovered from a woman in her 40s with active or convalescent COVID-19. CDR3 sequence reads: CASSSDRGRKDEKLFF. CDR3 nucleotide sequence: TGTGCCAGCAGCTCGGACAGGGGGCGAAAGGATGAAAAACTGTTTTTT.